Below, 16 T cell receptor beta chains from the same sample are listed, as sequenced in a study of T cells in tumors after PD-1 blockade (dated by TCRdb to between 2018 and 2020). Libraries were made using the immunoSEQ multiplex PCR assay. As stored in TCRdb, this immuneACCESS dataset retains in-frame rearrangements with V and J assigned. A fraction of the clones does not appear; measured against another copy, unresolved V genes explain less than half of the discrepancy, and the remainder lacks a known reason. Recorded for this sample are fewer than 55,000 clones; roughly 80% of them occurred a single time. The ten most abundant clones make up approximately 4.1% of the sample. The sample's time point, from its label and the paper: before anti-PD-1 therapy. The sample in question was PBMCs, obtained before anti-PD-1 treatment. The receptors derive from a human donor with basal cell carcinoma.

The chain couples TRBV19 to TRBJ2-3; 10 bases are shared with TRBD2. CDR1 is LNHDA, CDR2 SQIVND, per germline (reference sequence). J gave up 0 bases and V 6 bases, and 0 bases lay outside the gene matches. This CDR3 is built from 14 residues. The CDR3 reads CASRGLASTDTQYF. The CDR3 region has the DNA TGTGCCAGTAGGGGACTAGCGAGCACAGATACGCAGTATTTT.

The rearrangement uses TRBV30 and TRBJ1-6; D unresolved. Looked up from germline, CDR1 is GTSNPN and CDR2 is SVGIG (reference sequence). Trimming removed 3 bases at V and 9 bases at J, with 12 bases between. CDR3 length: 13 amino acids. CDR3 coding DNA: TGTGCCTGGAGAGCAGGTGGTAGTTCACCCCTCCACTTT. This encodes CAWRAGGSSPLHF.

The chain employs TRBV12-3 or TRBV12-4 and TRBJ2-1; D gene uncertain. The CDR3 loop spans 12 amino acids. V lost 6 bases to trimming and J lost 10 bases, with 13 bases between them. Here the CDR3 DNA reads TGTGCCAGCAGGATTGACATAAGGGAGCAGTTCTTC. Residues: CASRIDIREQFF.

This chain connects TRBV7-2 to TRBJ1-1; D is uncertain. Germline CDR1 SGHTA, CDR2 FQGNSA. V lost 6 bases and J lost 1, with 9 bases in between. The CDR3 contains 13 residues. The CDR3 sequence is CASRLAQNTEAFF. CDR3 sequence (DNA): TGTGCCAGCAGACTTGCTCAGAACACTGAAGCTTTCTTT.

This clone appeared a few times. This chain uses TRBV3-1 (or the pseudogene TRBV3-2) with TRBJ2-7; tentatively, D is TRBD1 (6 bases). V dropped 1 base and J dropped 0 bases, with 16 bases sitting between them. The CDR3 contains 17 residues. From germline, CDR1 is LGHDT and CDR2 YNNKEL (reference sequence). The CDR3 sequence: CASSQALPGTLSYEQYF. As DNA, the CDR3 is TGTGCCAGCAGCCAAGCTCTCCCCGGGACACTCTCCTACGAGCAGTACTTC.

V and J are TRBV2 and TRBJ1-2; the D gene is possibly TRBD1 (6 bases). Trimming removed 2 bases at V and 8 bases at J, with 24 bases between. CDR3 length equals 17 residues. Germline lookup yields CDR1 SNHLY and CDR2 FYNNEI. The DNA for the CDR3 is TGTGCCAGCAGTGAAAAAGGAACAGGGACCCTTTCGGGGGGCTACACCTTC. It encodes CASSEKGTGTLSGGYTF.

This clone has a single count. The chain combines TRBV9 with TRBJ2-5; D ambiguous. The CDR3 runs to 14 residues. Deletions cut 0 bases from V and 5 bases from J, with 11 bases between. From germline, CDR1 is SGDLS and CDR2 YYNGEE. The CDR3 coding sequence is TGTGCCAGCAGCGTAGGGCAGGTGTATGAGACCCAGTACTTC. Translating gives CASSVGQVYETQYF.

This rearrangement joins TRBV6-5 to TRBJ2-3; D remains unclear. Deletions cut 8 bases from V and 6 bases from J, with 9 bases between. The CDR3 is 11 residues long. Germline V lookup: CDR1 MNHEY, CDR2 SVGAGI. The CDR3 region has the DNA TGTGCCAGCGGCCTTGTGGATACGCAGTATTTT. It is translated as CASGLVDTQYF.

This clone has just a few counts. The chain recombines TRBV6-1 with TRBJ2-7, with D uncertain. V was clipped by 3 bases and J by 4 bases, with 4 bases between them. This CDR3 region has 11 residues. Per germline, CDR1 MNHNS and CDR2 SASEGT. CDR3 nucleotide sequence: TGTGCCAGCAGTGACAGGTACGAGCAGTACTTC. Protein: CASSDRYEQYF.

The gene calls are TRBV6-6 and TRBJ2-1; 7 positions agree with TRBD2. Germline V gene data show CDR1 as MNHNY and CDR2 as SVGAGI (reference sequence). CDR3 length equals 15 residues. Trimming at V came to 0 bases and at J to 5 bases, leaving 4 bases not matched to a gene. CDR3 nucleotides: TGTGCCAGCAGTTACTCTGGGGGGACTAACAATGAGCAGTTCTTC. This codes for CASSYSGGTNNEQFF.

The chain combines TRBV5-1 with TRBJ1-3; D gene uncertain. The CDR3 is 15 amino acids. Between the trimmed V and J ends, which lost 3 bases and 0 bases, there was a span of 10 bases. From germline, CDR1 is SGHRS and CDR2 YFSETQ. The CDR3 DNA sequence: TGCGCCAGCAGCTCAGCTGAATTCTCTGGAAACACCATATATTTT. This gives the protein CASSSAEFSGNTIYF.

This clone was seen only once. The chain couples TRBV10-1 to TRBJ2-1; D tentatively reads TRBD1 or TRBD2 (6 bases each). With 0 bases removed from V and 9 bases from J, the gap between germline ends came to 15 bases. Germline values: CDR1 WNHNN, CDR2 SYGVQD (reference sequence). The CDR3 length is 15 residues. CDR3 in amino acids: CASSESGGPQIEQFF. The CDR3 DNA follows: TGCGCCAGCAGTGAGTCGGGGGGCCCCCAAATTGAGCAGTTCTTC.

This chain joins TRBV14 and TRBJ2-2; D is unresolved. V lost 1 base and J lost 7, with 10 bases in between. This CDR3 is built from 14 residues. Germline V gene lookup returns CDR1 SGHDN and CDR2 FVKESK. CDR3 sequence (DNA): TGTGCCAGCAGCCAAGTGATTGGGAACGGGGAGCTGTTTTTT. Translation: CASSQVIGNGELFF.

This clone was found a few times. J is TRBJ1-1 and V is TRBV4-1, with a possible D match to TRBD1 (6 bases). V was cut by 1 base and J by 5 bases, with 14 bases left in between. CDR1 and CDR2 from the germline V gene are MGHRA and YSYEKL. This CDR3 comprises 15 residues. The CDR3 sequence: CASSQGTAGETEAFF. The CDR3, as DNA: TGCGCCAGCAGCCAAGGAACGGCAGGGGAGACTGAAGCTTTCTTT.

The chain has TRBV4-1 and TRBJ1-1; 9 bases match TRBD1. Trimming cost V 2 bases and J 6 bases; bases outside gene matches: 7. This CDR3 is 15 amino acids long. Looked up from germline, CDR1 is MGHRA and CDR2 is YSYEKL. CDR3 in DNA: TGCGCCAGCAGCCAAATTCGGACAGGGGCTCCTGAAGCTTTCTTT. It codes for CASSQIRTGAPEAFF.

The rearrangement links TRBV6-5 to TRBJ2-2; 10 positions match TRBD2. Germline V gene lookup returns CDR1 MNHEY and CDR2 SVGAGI. Unmatched junction bases numbered 3, after V lost 7 bases and J lost 1 base. This CDR3 has 15 residues. The CDR3 spells CASISSGGNTGELFF. The CDR3 DNA follows: TGTGCCAGCATCTCTAGCGGGGGGAACACCGGGGAGCTGTTTTTT.